One sample yielded the 14 T cell receptor beta chains listed below, sequenced in a study of blood T cells in healthy people across ages (dated by TCRdb to the mid-2010s). Libraries were constructed by 5' RACE. These reads were obtained on an Illumina HiSeq 2500. The second PCR ran for about 7 to 11 cycles and used a J-beta primer mix along with a sample-barcoded 5' primer. TCRdb itself trimmed the public reads at Q25 with fastp, ran MiXCR and retained productive beta chains. Each entry merges the rows of one CDR3 protein and shows their most common DNA and genes. The sample data list about 830,000 distinct CDR3 sequences, and more than 45% of these were observed just once. The ten biggest clones cover roughly 22% of the sample. Specimen: blood. Every receptor here comes from a man aged 25 to 40 in good health.

The rearrangement joins TRBV29-1 to TRBJ2-1, with D hard to call. The V end was cut by 1 base, the J end by 10 bases, with 14 bases between. This CDR3 is built from 13 residues. Germline lookup yields CDR1 SQVTM and CDR2 ANQGSEA. The CDR3 sequence: CSVEGTETYEQFF. The CDR3 nucleotides read TGCAGCGTTGAAGGGACGGAAACCTACGAGCAGTTCTTC.

The chain carries TRBV7-2 and TRBJ1-4, with 8 bases that match TRBD1. The CDR3 has 17 amino acids. V dropped 0 bases and J dropped 4; count of bases not matched to a gene: 7. Germline values: CDR1 SGHTA, CDR2 FQGNSA. DNA for the CDR3: TGTGCCAGCAGCTTAGCAAGGCCAGGGGGCGGTAATGAAAAACTGTTTTTT. Its translation is CASSLARPGGGNEKLFF. Complete variable domain (other parts from reference TRBV7-2 and TRBJ1-4): GAGVSQSPSNKVTEKGKDVELRCDPISGHTALYWYRQSLGQGLEFLIYFQGNSAPDKSGLPSDRFSAERTGGSVSTLTIQRTQQEDSAVYLCASSLARPGGGNEKLFFGSGTQLSVL.

The rearrangement joins TRBV25-1 to TRBJ2-1; 10 bases agree with TRBD2. V lost 6 bases and J lost 5; bases outside the gene matches: 4. Per the germline V gene, CDR1 is MGHDK and CDR2 is SYGVNS. This CDR3 spans 14 amino acids. The CDR3 loop is CASRSSGGHNEQFF. CDR3 nucleotides: TGTGCCAGCAGATCTAGCGGGGGCCACAATGAGCAGTTCTTC.

This chain links TRBV12-3 or TRBV12-4 with TRBJ2-7; 8 nucleotides align to TRBD2. The CDR3 totals 15 residues. V lost 2 bases, J lost 0 bases, and 3 bases stayed unmatched. CDR3 sequence (DNA): TGTGCCAGCAGTTTAACCCGGGAGGGCTCCTACGAGCAGTACTTC. This codes for CASSLTREGSYEQYF.

The CDR3 nucleotides read TGTGCCAGCAGTTTACTTCAGGATAGCAATCAGCCCCAGCATTTT. Its protein product is CASSLLQDSNQPQHF. The V gene is TRBV28, the J gene TRBJ1-5; D unresolved. Germline CDR1 reads MDHEN; CDR2 reads SYDVKM. This CDR3 spans 15 amino acids. The V gene lost 2 bases and the J gene lost 0 bases, with 8 bases spanning the gap.

This sequence joins TRBV25-1 and TRBJ2-4; the D gene is possibly TRBD2 (5 bases). The CDR3 contains 16 residues. Germline lookup yields CDR1 MGHDK and CDR2 SYGVNS. With 5 bases removed from V and 0 bases from J, the gap between germline ends came to 14 bases. In nucleotides, the CDR3 is TGTGCCAGCAGTCCTACACTCGGGGTAGCCAAAAACATTCAGTACTTC. Its translation: CASSPTLGVAKNIQYF.

This chain joins TRBV9 and TRBJ2-7, with D perhaps matching TRBD1 or TRBD2 (6 bases each). The CDR3 has 15 amino acids. The V end lost 4 bases, the J end lost 6 bases, and 20 bases lay between the germline ends. The germline gives CDR1 SGDLS, CDR2 YYNGEE. Here the CDR3 reads CASSLESGTGAEQYF. CDR3 sequence (DNA): TGTGCCAGCAGCCTCGAGAGTGGGACGGGGGCCGAGCAGTACTTC.

This chain uses TRBV7-2 with TRBJ2-1, with a tentative D call TRBD2 (5 bases). The last part of the DNA fits TRBJ2-7 better; the J call may be wrong. The CDR3 is 17 residues long. Germline V gene sequence: CDR1 SGHTA, CDR2 FQGNSA. The CDR3 coding sequence is TGTGCCAGCAGCTTATGGCTAGCTGGGAGCTCCTACAATGAGCAGTACTTC. Translation gives CASSLWLAGSSYNEQYF.

The chain uses TRBV7-2 and TRBJ2-5; 7 bases are a match to TRBD2. The end of the DNA fits TRBJ2-7 better, so the J call may be wrong. The germline CDR1 and CDR2 sequences are SGHTA and FQGNSA. The CDR3 has 11 amino acids. CDR3 sequence: CGSGQGYEQYF. The CDR3 DNA sequence: TGTGGTAGCGGGCAAGGGTACGAGCAGTACTTC.

CDR3 nucleotide sequence: TGTGCCAGCAGTTCTGGACAGCGCGAGTATGGCTACACCTTC. Residues: CASSSGQREYGYTF. The chain employs TRBV28 and TRBJ1-2; maybe TRBD1 (6 bases). This CDR3 has 14 amino acids. CDR1 and CDR2 from the germline V gene are MDHEN and SYDVKM. V was pared by 4 bases and J by 5 bases, with 14 bases between.

This rearrangement joins TRBV6-5 to TRBJ2-7; D unresolved. The J call may be mistaken, given a closer DNA end match to TRBJ2-5. This CDR3 has 13 amino acids. CDR1 is MNHEY, CDR2 SVGAGI, per germline. This chain's CDR3 is CASSPRSTETQYF. The CDR3 DNA sequence: TGTGCCAGCAGCCCCCGCAGTACCGAGACCCAGTACTTC.

This clonotype occurred many times. This chain uses TRBV20-1 with TRBJ2-7, with D possibly TRBD2 on 5 matching bases. With 3 bases removed from V and 2 bases from J, the gap between germline ends came to 17 bases. Germline V gene sequence: CDR1 DFQATT, CDR2 SNEGSKA (reference sequence). The CDR3 spans 15 residues. The CDR3 bases are TGCAGTGCTAGTTCCGCGCGGGCCCTGACCTACGAGCAGTACTTC. Its translation: CSASSARALTYEQYF.

This clonotype was seen only a few times. This chain uses TRBV20-1 with TRBJ2-7; 10 positions match TRBD2. The CDR3 has 17 amino acids. Trimming at V came to 3 bases and at J to 3 bases, leaving 14 bases not matched to a gene. Germline loops: CDR1 DFQATT, CDR2 SNEGSKA (reference sequence). CDR3 sequence (DNA): TGCAGTGCTAGGGACTATCTAGCGGGAGCCCTTTTCTACGAGCAGTACTTC. Its protein is CSARDYLAGALFYEQYF.

The chain uses TRBV5-1 and TRBJ2-5, with 8 bases fitting TRBD2. This CDR3 contains 14 residues. The trim removed 4 bases at V and 5 bases at J, leaving 7 bases unmatched. Germline V lookup: CDR1 SGHRS, CDR2 YFSETQ. The CDR3 loop reads CASSPGLERETQYF. Written as DNA, the CDR3 is TGCGCCAGCAGCCCGGGACTAGAGAGGGAGACCCAGTACTTC.